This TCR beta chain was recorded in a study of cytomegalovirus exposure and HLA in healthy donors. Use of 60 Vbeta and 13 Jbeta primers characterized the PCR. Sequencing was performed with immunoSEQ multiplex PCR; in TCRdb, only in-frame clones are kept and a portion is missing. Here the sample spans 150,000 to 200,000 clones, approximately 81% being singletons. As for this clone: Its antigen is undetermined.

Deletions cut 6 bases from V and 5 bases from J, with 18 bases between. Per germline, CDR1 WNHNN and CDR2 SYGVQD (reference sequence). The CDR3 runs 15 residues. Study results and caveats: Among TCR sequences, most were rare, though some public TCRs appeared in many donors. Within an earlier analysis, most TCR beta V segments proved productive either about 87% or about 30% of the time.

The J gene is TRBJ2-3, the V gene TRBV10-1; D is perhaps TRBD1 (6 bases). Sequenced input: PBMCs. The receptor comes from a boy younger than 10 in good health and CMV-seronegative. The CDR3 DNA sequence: TGCGCCAGCAGCAAGGACAGAAGGGCTAGAGATACGCAGTATTTT. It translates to CASSKDRRARDTQYF.